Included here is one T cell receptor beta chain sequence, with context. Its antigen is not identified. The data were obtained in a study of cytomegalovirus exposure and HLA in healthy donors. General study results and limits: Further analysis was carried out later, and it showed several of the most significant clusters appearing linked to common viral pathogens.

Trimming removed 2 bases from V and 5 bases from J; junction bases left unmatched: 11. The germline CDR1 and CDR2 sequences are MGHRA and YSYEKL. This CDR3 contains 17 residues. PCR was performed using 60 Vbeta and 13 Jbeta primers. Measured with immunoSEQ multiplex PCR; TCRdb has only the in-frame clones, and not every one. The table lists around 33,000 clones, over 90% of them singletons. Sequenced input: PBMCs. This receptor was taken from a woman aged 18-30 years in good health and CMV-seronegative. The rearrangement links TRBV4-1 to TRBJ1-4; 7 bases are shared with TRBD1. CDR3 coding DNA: TGCGCCAGCAGCCAAATCCGGGACAGCCACCAAAATGAAAAACTGTTTTTT. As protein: CASSQIRDSHQNEKLFF.